The next 27 T cell receptor beta chains were all read from a single sample in a study of shared clonotypes between healthy human individuals. Profiled with immunoSEQ multiplex PCR; TCRdb holds only in-frame clones, not every one. The sample includes 500,000 or so clones, approximately 95% of them seen just once. Sequenced material: naive CD4+ T cells sorted from blood. The subset is: CD45RA+ positively selected. These receptors were taken from a woman between 25 and 40 years old in good health.

The rearrangement links TRBV25-1 to TRBJ1-2; D is undetermined. The CDR3 loop spans 12 amino acids. The germline gives CDR1 MGHDK, CDR2 SYGVNS. Trimming cost V 3 bases and J 0 bases, with 2 bases left between them. The CDR3 region is CASSDSNYGYTF. The CDR3 DNA sequence: TGTGCCAGCAGTGACTCTAACTATGGCTACACCTTC.

In DNA, the CDR3 is TGCGCCAGCAGTGAGTCATCCCTGACACGCACTAACTACGAGCAGTACTTC. Amino acids: CASSESSLTRTNYEQYF. The V and J genes are TRBV10-2 and TRBJ2-7, with D hard to call. Trimming removed 0 bases at V and 3 bases at J, with 18 bases between. Per germline, CDR1 WSHSY and CDR2 SAAADI. The CDR3 has 17 amino acids.

The CDR3: CASSPQTAENYNEQFF. Here the CDR3 DNA reads TGTGCCAGCAGCCCCCAAACAGCGGAGAATTACAATGAGCAGTTCTTC. The chain joins TRBV4-2 to TRBJ2-1; a possible D gene is TRBD2 (5 bases). This CDR3 is built from 16 residues. V lost 4 bases and J lost 4, with 17 bases in between. Per germline, CDR1 LGHNA and CDR2 YNFKEQ.

Worth noting for this clone: Additional DNA sequences in this sample encode the identical CDR3. The chain couples TRBV18 to TRBJ1-3; D might be TRBD1 (6 bases). Per germline, CDR1 KGHSH and CDR2 LQKENI. Trimming stripped 2 bases from V and 4 bases from J, with 6 bases between. The CDR3 loop spans 13 amino acids. CDR3 amino acids: CASSPGGGNTIYF. Here the CDR3 DNA reads TGTGCCAGCTCACCAGGGGGCGGAAACACCATATATTTT.

J is TRBJ1-4 and V is TRBV19, with D perhaps TRBD1 (5 bases). V was pared by 7 bases and J by 6 bases, with 12 bases between. The germline V gene encodes CDR1 LNHDA and CDR2 SQIVND (reference sequence). This CDR3 spans 13 amino acids. The CDR3 region is CASMTGRDEKLFF. The CDR3 DNA sequence: TGTGCCAGTATGACGGGGCGCGATGAAAAACTGTTTTTT.

The genes are TRBV20-1 and TRBJ1-1; D ambiguous. With 6 bases removed from V and 5 bases from J, the gap between germline ends came to 7 bases. In germline, CDR1 is DFQATT, CDR2 SNEGSKA (reference sequence). The CDR3 runs 10 residues. CDR3 in amino acids: CSALRTEAFF. CDR3 in DNA: TGCAGTGCCCTAAGGACTGAAGCTTTCTTT.

The V gene is TRBV19, the J gene TRBJ1-5; D is perhaps TRBD1 (6 bases). The CDR3 has 15 residues. V was shortened by 7 bases and J by 7 bases, with 20 bases between the two germline ends. Germline lookup yields CDR1 LNHDA and CDR2 SQIVND (reference sequence). The CDR3 coding sequence is TGTGCCAGTACCCCAGGGGTTACTCCCTTCCAGCCCCAGCATTTT. Translating gives CASTPGVTPFQPQHF.

This clone has just one count. The rearrangement links TRBV28 to TRBJ2-7; possibly TRBD1 or TRBD2 for D (5 bases each). Trimming pared 5 bases from V and 4 bases from J, leaving 12 bases between. The CDR3 has 13 residues. Germline CDR1 and CDR2: MDHEN and SYDVKM. CDR3 protein: CASSTGPKYEQYF. Written as DNA, the CDR3 is TGTGCCAGCAGTACGGGACCGAAGTACGAGCAGTACTTC.

The chain carries TRBV19 and TRBJ2-7, with D possibly TRBD2 on 5 matching bases. The germline V gene has CDR1 LNHDA and CDR2 SQIVND (reference sequence). Trimming shortened V by 3 bases and J by 2 bases, and 8 bases separated the two germline ends. The CDR3 length is 13 residues. CDR3 coding DNA: TGTGCCAGTAGTATTGTACTAGCCTACGAGCAGTACTTC. Its translation is CASSIVLAYEQYF.

The chain links TRBV5-1 to TRBJ2-5; TRBD2 matches at 8 bases. Germline CDR1 is SGHRS and CDR2 is YFSETQ. The CDR3 is made up of 16 amino acids. The ends lost 0 bases at V and 4 bases at J; junction bases unmatched: 8. CDR3 region: CASSLGVAGPRETQYF. As DNA, the CDR3 is TGCGCCAGCAGCTTGGGAGTAGCGGGACCTAGAGAGACCCAGTACTTC.

The chain carries TRBV27 and TRBJ2-5; TRBD1 matches at 9 bases. Per germline, CDR1 MNHEY and CDR2 SMNVEV (reference sequence). After removal of 6 bases from V and 5 bases from J, the junction contained 13 bases not matched to a gene. The CDR3 has 16 residues. CDR3 region: CASSITWTGVVETQYF. DNA of the CDR3: TGTGCCAGCAGCATCACTTGGACAGGGGTTGTGGAGACCCAGTACTTC.

The genes are TRBV6-6 and TRBJ2-7; 7 bases map to TRBD1. Germline trimming cut 1 base from V and 4 bases from J; bases unmatched to any gene: 7. Per the germline V gene, CDR1 is MNHNY and CDR2 is SVGAGI (reference sequence). There are 15 residues in the CDR3. The CDR3 DNA reads TGTGCCAGCAGTTACTGGGGACAGACCAATTACGAGCAGTACTTC. The encoded protein is CASSYWGQTNYEQYF.

This clone was detected only a few times. The chain links TRBV18 to TRBJ2-2; no definite D call. The germline V gene encodes CDR1 KGHSH and CDR2 LQKENI. The CDR3 extends over 12 amino acids. V was clipped by 4 bases and J by 8 bases, with 8 bases between them. CDR3 bases: TGTGCCAGCTCACAGACCGTGGGGGAGCTGTTTTTT. Protein product: CASSQTVGELFF.

In this sample, this clone turned up once. The chain employs TRBV7-2 and TRBJ1-2, with D possibly being TRBD1 (5 bases). Trimming removed 0 bases from V and 8 bases from J, with 13 bases in between. There are 14 residues in the CDR3. Per the germline V gene, CDR1 is SGHTA and CDR2 is FQGNSA. CDR3 DNA sequence: TGTGCCAGCAGCTTAGCCCCAACAGGTGGGGGCTACACCTTC. Amino acid sequence: CASSLAPTGGGYTF.

This chain uses TRBV5-1 with TRBJ1-4; D is unresolved. Germline CDR1 is SGHRS and CDR2 is YFSETQ. Trimming removed 0 bases from V and 8 bases from J, with 14 bases in between. The CDR3 length is 15 residues. CDR3 nucleotide sequence: TGCGCCAGCAGCTTGGTGGCGGGCGGATCCGAAAAACTGTTTTTT. Translated: CASSLVAGGSEKLFF.

The gene calls are TRBV2 and TRBJ2-7; D not resolved. The V end lost 0 bases, the J end lost 1 base, and 7 bases lay between the germline ends. Germline loops: CDR1 SNHLY, CDR2 FYNNEI. The length of the CDR3 is 14 residues. As DNA, the CDR3 is TGTGCCAGCAGTGAAGCCCGGGCGTCCTACGAGCAGTACTTC. It is translated as CASSEARASYEQYF.

The gene calls are TRBV25-1 and TRBJ2-7; 8 bases fit TRBD1. V gave up 8 bases and J gave up 5 bases; unmatched junction bases: 8. Germline-derived CDR1 and CDR2 are MGHDK and SYGVNS. The CDR3 runs 13 residues. The CDR3, as DNA: TGTGCCAGCCAGGGGACAGGAGGGGACGAGCAGTACTTC. It yields the protein CASQGTGGDEQYF.

This chain uses TRBV28 with TRBJ2-7; either TRBD1 or TRBD2 may fit D (7 bases each). Deletions cut 6 bases from V and 7 bases from J, with 19 bases between. The germline V gene has CDR1 MDHEN and CDR2 SYDVKM. This CDR3 spans 14 amino acids. This CDR3 reads CASSPPGGDKEQYF. The CDR3 region has the DNA TGTGCCAGCAGCCCCCCAGGGGGGGATAAGGAGCAGTACTTC.

This chain connects TRBV6-6 to TRBJ2-2; D unclear. This CDR3 has 15 residues. V shed 6 bases and J shed 3 bases, with 14 bases lying between them. Germline V gene sequence: CDR1 MNHNY, CDR2 SVGAGI (reference sequence). In nucleotides, the CDR3 is TGTGCCAGCAGGGCCGGGTCCCGGGACACCGGGGAGCTGTTTTTT. Encoded protein: CASRAGSRDTGELFF.

V and J are TRBV2 and TRBJ2-3, with D possibly matching TRBD1 (6 bases). The V end lost 1 base, the J end lost 0 bases, and 11 bases lay between the germline ends. Per germline, CDR1 SNHLY and CDR2 FYNNEI. CDR3 size: 16 residues. CDR3 residues: CASSEGQAPSTDTQYF. CDR3 in DNA: TGTGCCAGCAGTGAAGGACAGGCCCCTAGCACAGATACGCAGTATTTT.

V is TRBV30 and J is TRBJ2-1; the match to TRBD1 covers 7 bases. V was clipped by 2 bases and J by 1 base; unmatched bases: 5. The CDR3 spans 15 residues. Germline lookup yields CDR1 GTSNPN and CDR2 SVGIG (reference sequence). CDR3 in amino acids: CAWSWTGISYNEQFF. Here the CDR3 DNA reads TGTGCCTGGAGTTGGACAGGTATTTCCTACAATGAGCAGTTCTTC.

This chain joins TRBV4-1 and TRBJ2-3, with 9 bases fitting TRBD2. Per the germline V gene, CDR1 is MGHRA and CDR2 is YSYEKL. Trimming at V came to 3 bases and at J to 4 bases, leaving 11 bases not matched to a gene. The CDR3 is made up of 17 amino acids. The CDR3 protein is CASSHSPGTSRADTQYF. CDR3 bases: TGCGCCAGCAGCCATTCCCCCGGGACTAGCAGGGCAGATACGCAGTATTTT.

The rearrangement joins TRBV18 to TRBJ2-7; D is possibly TRBD2 (5 bases). The CDR3 spans 15 residues. The V gene's germline CDR1 is KGHSH and CDR2 LQKENI. V was pared by 1 base and J by 0 bases, with 10 bases between. The CDR3 DNA sequence: TGTGCCAGCTCACCACGGGAGTCCTCCTCCTACGAGCAGTACTTC. The encoded protein is CASSPRESSSYEQYF.

This clone was seen a single time. The chain recombines TRBV5-1 with TRBJ1-4; unclear D gene. Germline V gives CDR1 SGHRS, CDR2 YFSETQ. This CDR3 comprises 15 residues. V lost 2 bases and J 0 bases, leaving 8 bases between the germline ends. In DNA form, the CDR3 reads TGCGCCAGCAGCTTCGGGCAGGCAACTAATGAAAAACTGTTTTTT. Its protein product is CASSFGQATNEKLFF.

V and J are TRBV18 and TRBJ2-7; 11 nucleotides match TRBD2. The junction had 3 bases not matched to a gene; V was cut back by 0 bases and J by 2 bases. CDR1 and CDR2 from the germline V gene are KGHSH and LQKENI. The CDR3 length is 16 residues. The CDR3 DNA reads as TGTGCCAGCTCACCACCGACTAGCGGGACCACCTACGAGCAGTACTTC. Translation gives CASSPPTSGTTYEQYF. The whole variable domain, remainder taken from reference TRBV18 and TRBJ2-7, is NAGVMQNPRHLVRRRGQEARLRCSPMKGHSHVYWYRQLPEEGLKFMVYLQKENIIDESGMPKERFSAEFPKEGPSILRIQQVVRGDSAAYFCASSPPTSGTTYEQYFGPGTRLTVT.

V is TRBV19 and J is TRBJ2-1; 9 bases are shared with TRBD2. V was clipped by 4 bases and J by 0 bases; unmatched bases: 7. The CDR3 runs to 17 residues. The germline CDR1 and CDR2 sequences are LNHDA and SQIVND (reference sequence). The CDR3: CASSTRTSASSYNEQFF. The CDR3 DNA sequence: TGTGCCAGTAGTACCCGGACTAGCGCGAGCTCCTACAATGAGCAGTTCTTC.

The chain couples TRBV19 to TRBJ2-7; TRBD1 matches 8 bases. This CDR3 region has 15 residues. Trimming at V came to 6 bases and at J to 4 bases, leaving 11 bases not matched to a gene. The germline CDR1 and CDR2 sequences are LNHDA and SQIVND (reference sequence). The CDR3: CASSRGRQGAYEQYF. DNA for the CDR3: TGTGCCAGTAGCAGGGGGCGGCAGGGGGCTTACGAGCAGTACTTC.